The next 17 T cell receptor beta chains were all read from a single sample in a study of beta chain features in type 1 diabetes. As every portion of the isolated RNA was reverse transcribed, the sequencing read expressed TCRB transcripts. Measured with immunoSEQ multiplex PCR; TCRdb has only the in-frame clones, and not every one. Among some 400,000 clones listed, roughly 15% were seen once. The sample taken for sequencing was naive CD4+ T cells from blood. Receptors originate from a woman under 30 in good health.

The chain employs TRBV30 and TRBJ2-2, with TRBD1 matching over 7 bases. CDR1 and CDR2 (germline): GTSNPN, SVGIG (reference sequence). V lost 3 bases, J lost 6 bases, and 7 bases stayed unmatched. The CDR3 loop spans 14 amino acids. CDR3 loop: CAWRRQGKAGELFF. In DNA, the CDR3 is TGTGCCTGGAGAAGACAGGGAAAAGCCGGGGAGCTGTTTTTT.

The rearrangement joins TRBV5-8 to TRBJ2-7; TRBD2 matches at 7 bases. V shed 0 bases, J shed 6 bases, and the junction held 9 bases outside the gene matches. The CDR3 spans 15 residues. Germline CDR1 SGHTS, CDR2 YDEGEE. The CDR3, as DNA: TGTGCCAGCAGCTTGGAGGGAGGGAACGTAGGCGAGCAGTACTTC. It encodes CASSLEGGNVGEQYF.

The chain has TRBV29-1 and TRBJ2-3; maybe TRBD1 (6 bases). V lost 7 bases to trimming and J lost 1 base, with 18 bases between them. The CDR3 consists of 15 residues. Germline V lookup: CDR1 SQVTM, CDR2 ANQGSEA. The DNA for the CDR3 is TGCAGCGGTCGTCCAGGGGCGCAGGGCACAGATACGCAGTATTTT. Amino acid sequence: CSGRPGAQGTDTQYF.

The J gene is TRBJ1-4, the V gene TRBV19, with no clear D. V dropped 4 bases and J dropped 11 bases, with 23 bases sitting between them. Looked up from germline, CDR1 is LNHDA and CDR2 is SQIVND (reference sequence). The CDR3 is made up of 16 amino acids. This CDR3 is CASSTPGGNHAGKLFF. CDR3 sequence (DNA): TGTGCCAGTAGTACCCCCGGCGGAAACCATGCGGGGAAACTGTTTTTT.

CDR3 nucleotides: TGTGCCAGCAGTTTAGCGGCAGGGGGCACTGGGGCCAACGTCCTGACTTTC. It encodes CASSLAAGGTGANVLTF. This sequence joins TRBV28 and TRBJ2-6, with 8 bases that match TRBD1. V lost 2 bases to trimming and J lost 2 bases; unmatched junction nucleotides: 5. Germline loops: CDR1 MDHEN, CDR2 SYDVKM. The CDR3 sequence is 17 residues long. The full variable domain, in which reference TRBV28 and TRBJ2-6 provide the parts outside the CDR3, is DVKVTQSSRYLVKRTGEKVFLECVQDMDHENMFWYRQDPGLGLRLIYFSYDVKMKEKGDIPEGYSVSREKKERFSLILESASTNQTSMYLCASSLAAGGTGANVLTFGAGSRLTVL.

A few counts support this clone. The J gene is TRBJ1-1, the V gene TRBV7-2, with D tentatively TRBD1 (5 bases). CDR1 and CDR2 from the germline V gene are SGHTA and FQGNSA. V shed 2 bases and J shed 5 bases, with 15 bases lying between them. CDR3 size: 15 residues. In DNA form, the CDR3 reads TGTGCCAGCAGCTTAAGGGGAGGGGCAGGAACTGAAGCTTTCTTT. It codes for CASSLRGGAGTEAFF.

The V call is TRBV4-1, the J call TRBJ1-5; no clear D gene. The V gene's germline CDR1 is MGHRA and CDR2 YSYEKL. V lost 3 bases and J lost 1, with 13 bases in between. The CDR3 totals 16 residues. CDR3 protein: CASSHRIQNSNQPQHF. CDR3 bases: TGCGCCAGCAGCCATAGAATCCAAAACAGCAATCAGCCCCAGCATTTT.

This chain joins TRBV4-2 and TRBJ2-1; D remains ambiguous. The CDR3 is 15 residues long. CDR1 LGHNA and CDR2 YNFKEQ come from the germline V gene. V lost 0 bases and J 5 bases, leaving 11 bases between the germline ends. The CDR3 coding sequence is TGTGCCAGCAGCCAAGAATTAGTTAGAAACAATGAGCAGTTCTTC. It codes for CASSQELVRNNEQFF.

This chain connects TRBV19 to TRBJ1-5; tentative D call: TRBD1 (6 bases). The CDR3 has 16 amino acids. Trimming took 4 bases from V and 4 from J, leaving 17 bases between them. Germline lookup yields CDR1 LNHDA and CDR2 SQIVND (reference sequence). In DNA, the CDR3 is TGTGCCAGTAGTAGCCCCGGGACACGGATAAATCAGCCCCAGCATTTT. It is translated as CASSSPGTRINQPQHF.

The chain links TRBV10-2 to TRBJ1-2; TRBD1 is a possible D gene (6 bases). Trimming stripped 2 bases from V and 4 bases from J, with 14 bases between. CDR1 and CDR2 from the germline V gene are WSHSY and SAAADI. The CDR3 is 15 amino acids. The CDR3 region is CASSERGAAGYGYTF. The CDR3 DNA reads TGCGCCAGCAGTGAGCGGGGGGCCGCGGGCTATGGCTACACCTTC.

The chain combines TRBV28 with TRBJ2-1; 9 nucleotides agree with TRBD1. There are 16 residues in the CDR3. The germline V gene has CDR1 MDHEN and CDR2 SYDVKM. With 3 bases clipped from V and 3 bases from J, the junction kept 6 bases outside the gene matches. The CDR3 DNA reads TGTGCCAGCAGTTTTTCTACAGGGGGCCACTACAATGAGCAGTTCTTC. Its translation is CASSFSTGGHYNEQFF. The whole variable domain, filled in from reference TRBV28 and TRBJ2-1, reads DVKVTQSSRYLVKRTGEKVFLECVQDMDHENMFWYRQDPGLGLRLIYFSYDVKMKEKGDIPEGYSVSREKKERFSLILESASTNQTSMYLCASSFSTGGHYNEQFFGPGTRLTVL.

This rearrangement joins TRBV7-2 to TRBJ2-7; TRBD2 agrees at 11 bases. Germline CDR1 reads SGHTA; CDR2 reads FQGNSA. This CDR3 is built from 17 residues. V lost 0 bases and J lost 6; bases outside the gene matches: 10. CDR3 DNA: TGTGCCAGCAGCTTAGCGCTCTTTACTAGCGGGAGCGGCGAGCAGTACTTC. It encodes CASSLALFTSGSGEQYF.

The J gene is TRBJ2-1, the V gene TRBV4-2; 7 nucleotides line up with TRBD1. The J segment lost 0 bases and the V segment lost 4 bases, leaving 9 bases of the junction unmatched. CDR1 and CDR2 (germline): LGHNA, YNFKEQ. The CDR3 totals 17 residues. The CDR3 here is CASSLFRDSSSYNEQFF. DNA for the CDR3: TGTGCCAGCAGCCTATTTAGGGACAGTAGCTCCTACAATGAGCAGTTCTTC.

The V and J genes are TRBV18 and TRBJ2-2, with D possibly TRBD2 on 5 matching bases. V was cut by 5 bases and J by 10 bases, with 14 bases left in between. This CDR3 spans 13 amino acids. Germline V gene lookup returns CDR1 KGHSH and CDR2 LQKENI. DNA of the CDR3: TGTGCCAGCTCATTGCACTTGAGGGAGGAGCTGTTTTTT. Protein: CASSLHLREELFF.

The V gene is TRBV2, the J gene TRBJ1-4; D gene uncertain. The CDR3 sequence is 14 residues long. Deletions cut 8 bases from V and 1 base from J, with 11 bases between. The germline V gene encodes CDR1 SNHLY and CDR2 FYNNEI. The CDR3 region is CASVLEGTNEKLFF. CDR3 coding DNA: TGTGCCAGCGTTCTTGAGGGAACTAATGAAAAACTGTTTTTT.

This chain joins TRBV5-6 and TRBJ2-3, with TRBD1 identical over 8 bases. The ends lost 4 bases at V and 3 bases at J; junction bases unmatched: 4. The V gene's germline CDR1 is SGHDT and CDR2 YYEEEE. The CDR3 runs 14 residues. CDR3 loop: CASSPGTGTDTQYF. The CDR3 DNA reads TGTGCCAGCAGCCCCGGGACAGGAACAGATACGCAGTATTTT.

The V call is TRBV27, the J call TRBJ2-1; 7 bases map to TRBD1. The CDR3 has 14 amino acids. Unmatched junction bases numbered 5, after V lost 8 bases and J lost 1 base. Germline V gene lookup returns CDR1 MNHEY and CDR2 SMNVEV (reference sequence). The CDR3 DNA is TGTGCCAGCCGTTACAGGGGTTCCTACAATGAGCAGTTCTTC. Encoded protein: CASRYRGSYNEQFF.